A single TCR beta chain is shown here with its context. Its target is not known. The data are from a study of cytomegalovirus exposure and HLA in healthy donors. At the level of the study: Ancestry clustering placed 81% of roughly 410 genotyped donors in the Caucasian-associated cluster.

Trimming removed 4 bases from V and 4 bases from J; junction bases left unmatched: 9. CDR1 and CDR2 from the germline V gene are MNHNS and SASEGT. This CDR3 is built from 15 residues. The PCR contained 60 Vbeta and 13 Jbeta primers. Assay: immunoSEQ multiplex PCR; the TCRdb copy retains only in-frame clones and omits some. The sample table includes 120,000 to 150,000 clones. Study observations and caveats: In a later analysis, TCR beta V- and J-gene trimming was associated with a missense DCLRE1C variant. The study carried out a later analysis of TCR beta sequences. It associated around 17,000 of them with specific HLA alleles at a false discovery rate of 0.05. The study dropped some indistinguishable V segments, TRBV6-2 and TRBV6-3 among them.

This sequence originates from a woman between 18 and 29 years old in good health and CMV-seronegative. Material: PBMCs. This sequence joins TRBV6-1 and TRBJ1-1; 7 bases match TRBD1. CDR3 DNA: TGTGCCAGCAGTGCCAGACAGGGTATGGCCACTGAAGCTTTCTTT. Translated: CASSARQGMATEAFF.